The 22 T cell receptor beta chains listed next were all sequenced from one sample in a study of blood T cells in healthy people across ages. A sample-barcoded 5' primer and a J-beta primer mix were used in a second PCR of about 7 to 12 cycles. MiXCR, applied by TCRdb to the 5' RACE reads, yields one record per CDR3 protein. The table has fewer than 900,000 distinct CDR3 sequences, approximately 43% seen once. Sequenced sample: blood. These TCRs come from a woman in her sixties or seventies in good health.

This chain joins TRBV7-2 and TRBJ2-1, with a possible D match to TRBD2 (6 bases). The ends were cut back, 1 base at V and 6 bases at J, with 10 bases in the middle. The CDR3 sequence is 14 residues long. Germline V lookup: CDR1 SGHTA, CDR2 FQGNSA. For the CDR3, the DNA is TGTGCCAGCAGCTTAGTGGACGGGAGCAATGAGCAGTTCTTC. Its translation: CASSLVDGSNEQFF.

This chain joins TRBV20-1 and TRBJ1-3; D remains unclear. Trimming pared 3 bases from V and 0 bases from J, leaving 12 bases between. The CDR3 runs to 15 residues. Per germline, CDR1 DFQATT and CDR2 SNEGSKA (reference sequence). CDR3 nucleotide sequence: TGCAGTGCTAGCCCGGGCGGCCGCTCTGGAAACACCATATATTTT. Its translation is CSASPGGRSGNTIYF.

The CDR3: CSVNQGTLYNEQFF. CDR3 coding DNA: TGCAGCGTCAACCAGGGGACTCTCTACAATGAGCAGTTCTTC. The chain combines TRBV29-1 with TRBJ2-1; D may correspond to TRBD1 or TRBD2 (6 bases each). V lost 6 bases and J 3 bases, leaving 15 bases between the germline ends. The germline V gene encodes CDR1 SQVTM and CDR2 ANQGSEA. This CDR3 has 14 residues.

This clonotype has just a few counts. CDR3 nucleotide sequence: TGTGCCAGCAGCTTAAGCGCAGCGGGCGCCTACAATGAGCAGTTCTTC. This translates into CASSLSAAGAYNEQFF. The gene calls are TRBV7-8 and TRBJ2-1, with D perhaps TRBD2 (6 bases). The length of the CDR3 is 16 residues. Germline values: CDR1 SGHVS, CDR2 FQNEAQ. Between the trimmed V and J ends, which lost 2 bases and 2 bases, there was a span of 13 bases.

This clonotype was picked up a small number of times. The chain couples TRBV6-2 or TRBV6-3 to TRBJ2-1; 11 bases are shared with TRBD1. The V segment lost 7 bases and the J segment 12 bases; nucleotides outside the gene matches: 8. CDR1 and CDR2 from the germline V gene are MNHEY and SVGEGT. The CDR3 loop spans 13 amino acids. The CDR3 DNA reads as TGTGCCAGCACCGGACAGGGGGCACCCTCGCAGTTCTTC. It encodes CASTGQGAPSQFF.

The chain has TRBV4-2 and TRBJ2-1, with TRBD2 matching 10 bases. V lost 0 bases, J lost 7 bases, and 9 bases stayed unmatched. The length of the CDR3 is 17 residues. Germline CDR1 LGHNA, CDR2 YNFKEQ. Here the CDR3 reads CASSQDSSSGGVNEQFF. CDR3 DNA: TGTGCCAGCAGCCAAGATTCATCCAGCGGGGGGGTAAATGAGCAGTTCTTC.

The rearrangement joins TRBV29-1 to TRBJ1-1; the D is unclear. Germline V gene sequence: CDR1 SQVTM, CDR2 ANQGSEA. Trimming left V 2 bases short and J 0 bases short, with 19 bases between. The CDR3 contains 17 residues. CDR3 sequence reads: CSVEHRGSGRMNTEAFF. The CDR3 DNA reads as TGCAGCGTTGAACACCGGGGATCCGGACGGATGAACACTGAAGCTTTCTTT. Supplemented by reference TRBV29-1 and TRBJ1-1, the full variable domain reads SAVISQKPSRDICQRGTSLTIQCQVDSQVTMMFWYRQQPGQSLTLIATANQGSEATYESGFVIDKFPISRPNLTFSTLTVSNMSPEDSSIYLCSVEHRGSGRMNTEAFFGQGTRLTVV.

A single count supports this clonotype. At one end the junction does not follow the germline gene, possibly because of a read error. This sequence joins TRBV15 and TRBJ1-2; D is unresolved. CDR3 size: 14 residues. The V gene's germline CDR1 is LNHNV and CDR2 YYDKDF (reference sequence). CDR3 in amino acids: CATSRDPGKAGHTF. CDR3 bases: TGTGCCACCAGCCGGGATCCCGGGAAGGCTGGCCACACCTTC.

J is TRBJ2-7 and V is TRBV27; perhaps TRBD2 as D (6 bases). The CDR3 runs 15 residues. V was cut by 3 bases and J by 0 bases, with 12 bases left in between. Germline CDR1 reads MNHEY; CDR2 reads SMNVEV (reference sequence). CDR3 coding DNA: TGTGCCAGCAGTTTGTCGACTAGACACTCCTACGAGCAGTACTTC. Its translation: CASSLSTRHSYEQYF.

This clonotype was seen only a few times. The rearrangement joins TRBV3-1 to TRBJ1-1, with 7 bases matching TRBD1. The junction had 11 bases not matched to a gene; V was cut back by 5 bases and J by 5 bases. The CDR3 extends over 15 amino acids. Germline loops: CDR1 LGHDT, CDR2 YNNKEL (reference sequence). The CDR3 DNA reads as TGTGCCAGCAGCTGGACAGGATTGGGGTGGACTGAAGCTTTCTTT. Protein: CASSWTGLGWTEAFF.

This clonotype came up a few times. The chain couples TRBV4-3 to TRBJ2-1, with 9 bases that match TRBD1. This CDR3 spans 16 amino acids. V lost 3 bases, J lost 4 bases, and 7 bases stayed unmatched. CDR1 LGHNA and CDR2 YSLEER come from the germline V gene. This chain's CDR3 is CASSQDLGTGYNEQFF. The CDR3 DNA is TGCGCCAGCAGCCAGGATCTTGGGACAGGGTACAATGAGCAGTTCTTC.

CDR3 DNA: TGCAGCGGGCGGGGACTGATCCAAGAGACCCAGTACTTC. Its translation: CSGRGLIQETQYF. The chain joins TRBV29-1 to TRBJ2-5; maybe TRBD2 (6 bases). Germline V CDR1 and CDR2: SQVTM, ANQGSEA. Trimming removed 7 bases from V and 1 base from J, with 13 bases in between. CDR3 length: 13 residues.

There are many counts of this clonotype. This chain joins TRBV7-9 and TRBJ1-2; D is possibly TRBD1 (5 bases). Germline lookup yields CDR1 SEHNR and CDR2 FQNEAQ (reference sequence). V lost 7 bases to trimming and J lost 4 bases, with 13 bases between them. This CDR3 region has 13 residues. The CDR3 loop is CASTWEGPYGYTF. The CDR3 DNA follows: TGTGCCAGCACCTGGGAGGGGCCCTATGGCTACACCTTC.

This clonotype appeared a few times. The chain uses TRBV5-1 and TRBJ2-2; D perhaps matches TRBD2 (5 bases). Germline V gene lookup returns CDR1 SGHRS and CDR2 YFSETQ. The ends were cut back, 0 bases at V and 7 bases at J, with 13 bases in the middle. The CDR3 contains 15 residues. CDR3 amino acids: CASSLGTAGVGELFF. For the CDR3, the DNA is TGCGCCAGCAGCTTGGGAACCGCCGGGGTCGGGGAGCTGTTTTTT.

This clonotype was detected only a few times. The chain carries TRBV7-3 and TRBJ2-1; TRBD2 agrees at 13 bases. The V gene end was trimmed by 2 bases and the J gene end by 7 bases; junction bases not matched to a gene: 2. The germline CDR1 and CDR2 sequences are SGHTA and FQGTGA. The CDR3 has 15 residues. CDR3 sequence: CASSLPTSGRNEQFF. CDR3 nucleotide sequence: TGTGCCAGCAGCTTACCGACTAGCGGGAGGAATGAGCAGTTCTTC. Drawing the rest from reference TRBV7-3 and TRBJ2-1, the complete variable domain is GAGVSQTPSNKVTEKGKYVELRCDPISGHTALYWYRQSLGQGPEFLIYFQGTGAADDSGLPNDRFFAVRPEGSVSTLKIQRTERGDSAVYLCASSLPTSGRNEQFFGPGTRLTVL.

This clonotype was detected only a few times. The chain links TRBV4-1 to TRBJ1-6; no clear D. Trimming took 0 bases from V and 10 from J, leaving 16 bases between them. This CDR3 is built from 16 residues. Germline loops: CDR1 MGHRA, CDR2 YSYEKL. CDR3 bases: TGCGCCAGCAGCCAAGACGCCCGGATTTCCGGGTCACCCCTCCACTTT. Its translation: CASSQDARISGSPLHF.

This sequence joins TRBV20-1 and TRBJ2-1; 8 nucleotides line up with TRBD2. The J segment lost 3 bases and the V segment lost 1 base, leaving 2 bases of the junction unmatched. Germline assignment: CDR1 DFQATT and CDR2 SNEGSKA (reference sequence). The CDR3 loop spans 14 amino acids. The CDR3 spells CSARGTSYYNEQFF. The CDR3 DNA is TGCAGTGCTAGAGGGACTAGCTACTACAATGAGCAGTTCTTC.

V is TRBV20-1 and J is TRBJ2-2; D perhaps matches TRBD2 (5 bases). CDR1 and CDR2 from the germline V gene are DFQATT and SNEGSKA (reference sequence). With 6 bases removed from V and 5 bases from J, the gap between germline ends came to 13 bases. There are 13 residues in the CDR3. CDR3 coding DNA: TGCAGTGCACCATCGGGGAGAACCGGGGAGCTGTTTTTT. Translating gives CSAPSGRTGELFF.

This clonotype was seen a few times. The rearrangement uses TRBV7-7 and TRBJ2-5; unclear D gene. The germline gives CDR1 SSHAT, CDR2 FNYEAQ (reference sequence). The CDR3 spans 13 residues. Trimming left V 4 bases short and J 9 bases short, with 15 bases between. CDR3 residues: CASSSGERSPQYF. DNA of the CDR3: TGTGCCAGCAGCTCTGGAGAGAGGTCGCCCCAGTACTTC.

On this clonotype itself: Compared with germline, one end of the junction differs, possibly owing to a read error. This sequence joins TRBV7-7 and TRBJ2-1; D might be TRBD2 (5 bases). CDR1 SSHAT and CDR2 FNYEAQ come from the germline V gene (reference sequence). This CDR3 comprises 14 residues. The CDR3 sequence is CASSLDTGYGEQFF. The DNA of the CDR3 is TGTGCTAGCAGCTTAGATACGGGGTACGGTGAGCAGTTCTTC. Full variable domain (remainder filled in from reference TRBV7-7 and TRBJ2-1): GAGVSQSPRYKVTKRGQDVTLRCDPISSHATLYWYQQALGQGPEFLTYFNYEAQPDKSGLPSDRFSAERPEGSISTLTIQRTEQRDSAMYRCASSLDTGYGEQFFGPGTRLTVL.

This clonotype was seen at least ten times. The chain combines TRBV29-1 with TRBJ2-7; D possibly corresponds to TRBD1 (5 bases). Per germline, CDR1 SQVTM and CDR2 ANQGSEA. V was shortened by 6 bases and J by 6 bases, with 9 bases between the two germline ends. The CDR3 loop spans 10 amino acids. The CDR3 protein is CSVSQGEQYF. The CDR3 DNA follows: TGCAGCGTCTCCCAGGGCGAGCAGTACTTC.

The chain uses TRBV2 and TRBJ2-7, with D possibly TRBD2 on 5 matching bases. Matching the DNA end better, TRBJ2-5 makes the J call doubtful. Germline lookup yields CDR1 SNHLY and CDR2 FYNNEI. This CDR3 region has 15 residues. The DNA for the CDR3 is TGTGCCAGCGGTCCTTTTACTAGTCGCACGGAGACCCAGTACTTC. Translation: CASGPFTSRTETQYF.